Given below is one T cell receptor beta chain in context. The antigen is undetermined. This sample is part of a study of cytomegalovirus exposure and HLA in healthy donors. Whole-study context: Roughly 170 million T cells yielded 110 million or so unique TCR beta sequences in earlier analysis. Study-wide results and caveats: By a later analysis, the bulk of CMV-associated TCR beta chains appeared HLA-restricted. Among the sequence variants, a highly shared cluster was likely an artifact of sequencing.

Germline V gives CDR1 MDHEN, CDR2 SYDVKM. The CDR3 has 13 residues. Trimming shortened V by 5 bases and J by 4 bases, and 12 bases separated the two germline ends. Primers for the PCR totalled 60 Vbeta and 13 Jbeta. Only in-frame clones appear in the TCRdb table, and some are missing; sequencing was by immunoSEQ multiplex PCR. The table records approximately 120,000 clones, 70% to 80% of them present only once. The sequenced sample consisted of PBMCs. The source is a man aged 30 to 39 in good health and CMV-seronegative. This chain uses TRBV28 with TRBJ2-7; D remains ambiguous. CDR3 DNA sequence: TGTGCCAGCAGTCCTCCTAGACCGTACGAGCAGTACTTC. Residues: CASSPPRPYEQYF.